The 29 T cell receptor beta chains listed next were all sequenced from one sample in a study of blood T cells in healthy people across ages. The use of a sample-barcoded 5' primer and a J-beta primer mix characterized a second PCR of about 7 to 12 cycles. TCRdb used MiXCR to reprocess the 5' RACE reads, holding one entry per CDR3 protein. The table includes some 1.5 million distinct CDR3 sequences, 42% detected once. Material for sequencing was blood. These receptors originate from a woman between 18 and 29 years old in good health.

V usage is TRBV29-1 and J usage is TRBJ2-7; 12 nucleotides match TRBD1. V shed 1 base and J 4 bases; nucleotides not matched to a gene: 2. Germline assignment: CDR1 SQVTM and CDR2 ANQGSEA. The CDR3 is made up of 14 amino acids. CDR3 protein: CSVEVGQGAYEQYF. CDR3 in DNA: TGCAGCGTTGAAGTGGGACAGGGGGCTTACGAGCAGTACTTC.

The V call is TRBV29-1, the J call TRBJ2-1; 11 bases agree with TRBD2. The CDR3 has 17 residues. Germline values: CDR1 SQVTM, CDR2 ANQGSEA. The junction had 8 bases not matched to a gene; V was cut back by 4 bases and J by 0 bases. The CDR3 coding sequence is TGCAGCGTTGCCGCTAGCGGGAGGTCCCACTCCTACAATGAGCAGTTCTTC. It specifies CSVAASGRSHSYNEQFF.

The chain is built from TRBV2 and TRBJ2-2, with D perhaps assigned TRBD1 or TRBD2 (5 bases each). CDR1 is SNHLY, CDR2 FYNNEI, per germline. Trimming stripped 7 bases from V and 5 bases from J, with 11 bases between. The CDR3 totals 13 residues. The CDR3: CASKGRETGELFF. The CDR3 DNA follows: TGTGCCAGCAAGGGCAGGGAGACCGGGGAGCTGTTTTTT.

In the case of this clonotype: With a much larger clone just one base away, this may be a read error. The genes are TRBV7-9 and TRBJ2-7; TRBD2 matches at 7 bases. V lost 3 bases to trimming and J lost 2 bases; unmatched junction nucleotides: 10. The CDR3 covers 16 residues. Germline-derived CDR1 and CDR2 are SEHNR and FQNEAQ (reference sequence). The DNA for the CDR3 is TGTGCCAGCAGCTTTGAGGACGGCGGGAGCCCCTACGAGCAGTACTTC. Amino acid sequence: CASSFEDGGSPYEQYF.

This sequence joins TRBV30 and TRBJ1-2; the D is unclear. CDR3 length equals 13 residues. The ends were cut back, 3 bases at V and 4 bases at J, with 12 bases in the middle. Germline CDR1 and CDR2: GTSNPN and SVGIG (reference sequence). CDR3 nucleotides: TGTGCCTGGAGCCAAAGTCCAGGCTATGGCTACACCTTC. Translating gives CAWSQSPGYGYTF.

This clonotype was seen only a few times. This rearrangement joins TRBV7-9 to TRBJ2-7, with TRBD2 identical over 8 bases. The germline CDR1 and CDR2 sequences are SEHNR and FQNEAQ (reference sequence). With 1 base clipped from V and 5 bases from J, the junction kept 4 bases outside the gene matches. The CDR3 covers 14 residues. The CDR3 region is CASSLGGRFNEQYF. Here the CDR3 DNA reads TGTGCCAGCAGCTTAGGCGGGAGGTTCAACGAGCAGTACTTC.

About this clonotype: A read error may be the cause here, since a much bigger clone is one base away. The chain uses TRBV9 and TRBJ1-1; 9 positions match TRBD1. V was clipped by 3 bases and J by 4 bases; unmatched bases: 13. This CDR3 has 17 amino acids. In germline, CDR1 is SGDLS, CDR2 YYNGEE. The CDR3 coding sequence is TGTGCCAGCAGCGGAACCCTTACAGGGGGCGTAGGCACTGAAGCTTTCTTT. It yields the protein CASSGTLTGGVGTEAFF.

This clonotype was found a few times. The rearrangement joins TRBV10-3 to TRBJ1-2; D remains unclear. Trimming removed 4 bases at V and 8 bases at J, with 14 bases between. The CDR3 runs 13 residues. Germline CDR1 is ENHRY and CDR2 is SYGVKD. Here the CDR3 reads CAISGEGVYGYTF. The CDR3 DNA reads TGTGCCATCAGTGGGGAAGGAGTCTACGGCTACACCTTC.

The V and J genes are TRBV7-2 and TRBJ1-6; TRBD1 is a possible D gene (5 bases). The CDR3 length is 15 residues. V lost 7 bases and J 9 bases, leaving 19 bases between the germline ends. Germline V gives CDR1 SGHTA, CDR2 FQGNSA. The CDR3 DNA reads TGTGCCAGCATTCCCGGCGGGGGGTGGGGTTCACCCCTCCACTTT. It is translated as CASIPGGGWGSPLHF.

This clonotype was picked up a small number of times. The chain uses TRBV20-1 and TRBJ2-2; TRBD2 agrees at 11 bases. The germline V gene encodes CDR1 DFQATT and CDR2 SNEGSKA (reference sequence). Trimming at V came to 0 bases and at J to 0 bases, leaving 6 bases not matched to a gene. This CDR3 contains 18 residues. The CDR3 region has the DNA TGCAGTGCTAGAGACGAGAGACTAGCGGGGTCGAACACCGGGGAGCTGTTTTTT. Protein sequence: CSARDERLAGSNTGELFF.

Only a few counts were recorded for this clonotype. The rearrangement uses TRBV12-3 or TRBV12-4 and TRBJ2-7, with D perhaps matching TRBD1 (5 bases). CDR3 length: 15 residues. V dropped 1 base and J dropped 0 bases, with 10 bases sitting between them. The CDR3, as DNA: TGTGCCAGCAGTTTAGTATTCGACAGCTCCTACGAGCAGTACTTC. Translation: CASSLVFDSSYEQYF.

The V and J genes are TRBV20-1 and TRBJ2-5, with 8 bases aligning to TRBD1. The J call may be wrong; the DNA end is better matched by TRBJ2-7. Germline CDR1 DFQATT, CDR2 SNEGSKA (reference sequence). The CDR3 sequence is 14 residues long. The CDR3 loop reads CSARGPGQAYEQYF. The CDR3 coding sequence is TGCAGTGCTAGAGGGCCGGGACAGGCCTACGAGCAGTACTTC.

The V gene is TRBV6-7, the J gene TRBJ2-7; D not resolved. TRBV6-7 is designated an ORF whose function remains uncertain. V gave up 4 bases and J gave up 0 bases, with 25 bases separating them. This CDR3 comprises 19 residues. The CDR3: CASSSRKPAKEDLSYEQYF. The CDR3 DNA sequence: TGTGCCAGCAGTTCCCGGAAACCAGCAAAAGAAGACCTCTCCTACGAGCAGTACTTC.

This clonotype was counted between two and nine times. The rearrangement joins TRBV20-1 to TRBJ1-1, with TRBD1 identical over 8 bases. Germline V lookup: CDR1 DFQATT, CDR2 SNEGSKA (reference sequence). V was clipped by 5 bases and J by 6 bases; unmatched bases: 2. This CDR3 has 11 residues. CDR3 DNA: TGCAGTGCTGGCAGGGGGCCTGAAGCTTTCTTT. Translation gives CSAGRGPEAFF.

The chain links TRBV24-1 to TRBJ2-2, with D tentatively TRBD1 (6 bases). The germline V gene encodes CDR1 KGHDR and CDR2 SFDVKD. The CDR3 covers 16 residues. V was clipped by 3 bases and J by 0 bases, with 10 bases between them. The CDR3 loop reads CATSDPGQTNTGELFF. DNA for the CDR3: TGTGCCACCAGTGATCCGGGACAAACGAACACCGGGGAGCTGTTTTTT.

The chain is built from TRBV6-5 and TRBJ1-5; no firm D call. Per the germline V gene, CDR1 is MNHEY and CDR2 is SVGAGI. The V end was cut by 5 bases, the J end by 5 bases, with 10 bases between. The CDR3 spans 13 residues. The CDR3 nucleotides are TGTGCCAGCAGTGATGGGATGGATCAGCCCCAGCATTTT. Encoded protein: CASSDGMDQPQHF.

This clonotype has only a few counts. The J gene is TRBJ2-3, the V gene TRBV21-1. TRBV21-1 counts as a pseudogene. CDR3 length equals 14 residues. CDR3 in DNA: TGTGCCAGCAGCAGCATTCTAGCACGGGATACGCAGTATTTT. Its translation is CASSSILARDTQYF.

This clonotype has more than one count but fewer than ten. This chain links TRBV27 with TRBJ2-5, with 12 bases lining up with TRBD2. The CDR3 covers 16 residues. Germline trimming cut 9 bases from V and 5 bases from J; bases unmatched to any gene: 13. Germline lookup yields CDR1 MNHEY and CDR2 SMNVEV (reference sequence). The CDR3 DNA reads TGTGCCAGGACTAGCGGGAGCTTCGGTCTAGTCGAGACCCAGTACTTC. Residues: CARTSGSFGLVETQYF.

This clonotype was found a few times. The chain is built from TRBV6-2 or TRBV6-3 and TRBJ1-6; D not resolved. The germline gives CDR1 MNHEY, CDR2 SVGEGT. Trimming cost V 7 bases and J 8 bases, with 12 bases left between them. The CDR3 is made up of 13 amino acids. The CDR3 DNA reads TGTGCCAGCACCGAACTAGCGGATTCACCCCTCCACTTT. Its protein product is CASTELADSPLHF.

The chain joins TRBV6-5 to TRBJ1-5; weak D call: TRBD1 (6 bases). The CDR3 loop spans 15 amino acids. Trimming cost V 5 bases and J 11 bases, with 22 bases left between them. The germline gives CDR1 MNHEY, CDR2 SVGAGI. The CDR3 protein is CASSGGGGGSGTQHF. As DNA, the CDR3 is TGTGCCAGCAGTGGAGGGGGAGGCGGTTCGGGGACCCAGCATTTT.

The CDR3: CASSQEFAHGYTF. The CDR3 DNA reads as TGTGCCAGCAGCCAAGAATTTGCACATGGCTACACCTTC. The chain joins TRBV4-2 to TRBJ1-2; D not resolved. The CDR3 contains 13 residues. CDR1 and CDR2 from the germline V gene are LGHNA and YNFKEQ. The V end lost 0 bases, the J end lost 6 bases, and 8 bases lay between the germline ends.

The chain uses TRBV7-2 and TRBJ2-3; possibly TRBD2 for D (5 bases). The length of the CDR3 is 14 residues. Germline V lookup: CDR1 SGHTA, CDR2 FQGNSA. Trimming removed 4 bases at V and 4 bases at J, with 12 bases between. CDR3 nucleotides: TGTGCCAGCAGCTCAACTAGGGTATCAGATACGCAGTATTTT. Translated: CASSSTRVSDTQYF.

The V and J genes are TRBV27 and TRBJ1-5; no clear D gene. Germline CDR1 is MNHEY and CDR2 is SMNVEV (reference sequence). The CDR3 loop spans 13 amino acids. Trimming shortened V by 5 bases and J by 7 bases, and 12 bases separated the two germline ends. CDR3 in DNA: TGTGCCAGCAGTGGGGAACGTGAGCAGCCCCAGCATTTT. It yields the protein CASSGEREQPQHF.

The J gene is TRBJ2-3, the V gene TRBV20-1, with 8 bases fitting TRBD2. This CDR3 has 12 amino acids. Germline V gene data show CDR1 as DFQATT and CDR2 as SNEGSKA (reference sequence). CDR3 in DNA: TGCTCGTGTCAGAGTAGCGGGGACACGCAGTATTTT. This encodes CSCQSSGDTQYF.

The chain combines TRBV6-1 with TRBJ1-1, with a weak D call TRBD1 (6 bases). V lost 2 bases, J lost 0 bases, and 16 bases lay in between. Germline V gives CDR1 MNHNS, CDR2 SASEGT. The CDR3 extends over 17 amino acids. As DNA, the CDR3 is TGTGCCAGCAGTGAACGGGGACCACAGGGCATGAACACTGAAGCTTTCTTT. Amino acid sequence: CASSERGPQGMNTEAFF.

This clonotype occurred a few times. The chain recombines TRBV12-3 or TRBV12-4 with TRBJ2-5; the D call may be TRBD1 or TRBD2 (5 bases each). V was pared by 5 bases and J by 8 bases, with 15 bases between. The CDR3 runs 13 residues. The CDR3 nucleotides are TGTGCCAGCAGTACCACTACGGGGCTTACCCAGTACTTC. It codes for CASSTTTGLTQYF.

In regard to this clonotype: Germline is not matched at one junction end, which may reflect a read error. The chain is built from TRBV4-1 and TRBJ1-5; 12 nucleotides match TRBD1. The CDR3 covers 15 residues. Germline-derived CDR1 and CDR2 are MGHRA and YSYEKL. The CDR3 coding sequence is TGCGCCAGCAGCCAGGGACAGGGGGCTTTTCAGACCCAGCATTTT. It yields the protein CASSQGQGAFQTQHF.

The chain joins TRBV4-2 to TRBJ2-7, with 14 bases identical to TRBD2. Trimming took 2 bases from V and 7 from J; bases not matched to a gene: 7. In germline, CDR1 is LGHNA, CDR2 YNFKEQ. The CDR3 runs to 16 residues. The CDR3 loop is CASSQPGLAGDNEQYF. The CDR3 DNA sequence: TGTGCCAGCAGCCAACCGGGACTAGCGGGAGACAATGAGCAGTACTTC.

This clonotype was counted a few times. The V call is TRBV25-1, the J call TRBJ2-1; D gene ambiguous. This CDR3 is built from 14 residues. V lost 6 bases, J lost 6 bases, and 15 bases lay in between. CDR1 is MGHDK, CDR2 SYGVNS, per germline. CDR3 coding DNA: TGTGCCAGCAGCAAACCGGCCCTGGGCAATGAGCAGTTCTTC. This sequence encodes CASSKPALGNEQFF.